Listed below are T cell receptor beta chains from one sample, sequenced in a study of T-cell reconstitution after alpha-beta-depleted transplantation in children. TCRdb ran MiXCR on the PCR reads and lists one entry per CDR3 protein. The sample shows some 100,000 distinct CDR3 sequences, 23% of them seen only once. This sample comprised PBMCs, obtained before TCRalphabeta/CD19-depleted stem cell transplant. These receptors originate from a boy under 10 years old with acute lymphoblastic leukemia, due to receive a stem cell transplant. Both conserved end residues are part of each CDR3. The D gene is left open where the match is weak. Size values are once, few and many counts, or a class for expanded clones, and some rows have none.

v_gene	j_gene	d_gene	abundance	CDR3nt	CDR3aa
TRBV13	TRBJ2-2	-	-	TGTGCCAGCAGCAACGAGATGGGGGAGCTGTTTTTT	CASSNEMGELFF
TRBV9	TRBJ2-1	-	once	TGTGCCAGCAGCTCAGGCCAAGGGAGTGCCTACAATGAGCAGTTCTTC	CASSSGQGSAYNEQFF
TRBV5-1	TRBJ2-7	-	few	TGCGCCAGCAGCTTGCGTCGAACCAGCAGGGACGAGCAGTACTTC	CASSLRRTSRDEQYF
TRBV28	TRBJ1-4	-	-	TGTGCCAGCAGCCTCGGACAGACGGCCGCTGCAACTAATGAAAAACTGTTTTTT	CASSLGQTAAATNEKLFF
TRBV6-1	TRBJ2-1	TRBD2	-	TGTGCCAGCAGACCCAGGACTAGCGGAGGGGCGAGGGGCAATGAGCAGTTCTTC	CASRPRTSGGARGNEQFF
TRBV19	TRBJ2-7	-	-	TGTGCCAGTAGATCGACAGGAGGCTCCTACGAGCAGTACTTC	CASRSTGGSYEQYF
TRBV11-2	TRBJ2-1	TRBD2	-	TGTGCCAGCATTAAGCGCGCGGGAGGACCCACCACCTACAATGAGCAGTTCTTC	CASIKRAGGPTTYNEQFF
TRBV7-9	TRBJ2-1	TRBD2	-	TGTGCCAGCAGCTTACTAGCGGAGGGGCACTCGTTCTTC	CASSLLAEGHSFF
TRBV29-1	TRBJ1-5	-	once	TGCAGCGTGGGGGGGAGGGGAGATCAGCCCCAGCATTTT	CSVGGRGDQPQHF
TRBV7-3	TRBJ1-4	-	few	TGTGCCAGCAGCTTATATCCCGAGGAAAAACTGTTTTTT	CASSLYPEEKLFF
TRBV28	TRBJ1-3	-	-	TGTGCCAGCAGTTTCTACGGCTCTGGAAACACCATATATTTT	CASSFYGSGNTIYF
TRBV5-1	TRBJ1-1	-	few	TGCGCCAGCAGCGGCTCGTGGGGGGTGACTGAAGCTTTCTTT	CASSGSWGVTEAFF
TRBV28	TRBJ1-1	-	few	TGTGCCAGCGGTCGGTCAGCTTTCTTT	CASGRSAFF
TRBV10-3	TRBJ2-1	TRBD2	-	TGTGCCATCAGCGTTCGGGGACTAGCGGAGTCCAATGAGCAGTTCTTC	CAISVRGLAESNEQFF
TRBV5-6	TRBJ2-1	TRBD2	many	TGTGCCAGCAGCTTCGGGACTAGCGGCTACAATGAGCAGTTCTTC	CASSFGTSGYNEQFF
TRBV6-5	TRBJ2-1	-	-	TGTGCCAGCAGCAAGCGGAATGAGCAGTTCTTC	CASSKRNEQFF
TRBV4-1	TRBJ2-1	-	-	TGCGCCAGCAGCCAAGAGTCAGCCACAGGATTCTTCAATGAGCAGTTCTTC	CASSQESATGFFNEQFF
TRBV11-2	TRBJ2-1	-	-	TGTGCCAGCAGCTTGGTCGGAGGGGTAAATGAGCAGTTCTTC	CASSLVGGVNEQFF
TRBV27	TRBJ2-3	-	-	TGTGCCAGCAGCAAAGGACTTACGCAGTATTTT	CASSKGLTQYF
TRBV7-2	TRBJ2-7	-	many	TGTGCCAGCAGCTTAGCGCCCCCGGGTTCTATCTCCTACGAGCAGTACTTC	CASSLAPPGSISYEQYF
TRBV5-1	TRBJ2-2	-	few	TGCGCCAGCAGCTCCACGAACACCGGGGAGCTGTTTTTT	CASSSTNTGELFF
TRBV7-2	TRBJ2-5	-	-	TGTGCCAGCAGCCTACAGCCCGAGTGGGCAGGGATAGAGACCCAGTACTTC	CASSLQPEWAGIETQYF
TRBV5-1	TRBJ2-7	TRBD1	many	TGCGCCAGCAGCTTGGTCCCGGACAGGGACTACGAGCAGTACTTC	CASSLVPDRDYEQYF
TRBV7-9	TRBJ2-1	TRBD2	-	TGTGCCAGCAGCCCTTGGTGGGCTAGCGGGAGCTACAATGAGCAGTTCTTC	CASSPWWASGSYNEQFF
TRBV5-1	TRBJ2-2	-	-	TGCGCCAGCAGCTTGGTTGCGGAGGGCCCCCGCGGGGAGCTGTTTTTT	CASSLVAEGPRGELFF